These 12 T cell receptor beta chains share one sample of origin, sequenced in a study of human T cells and chemical hapten exposure (dated by TCRdb to about 2021). The library was obtained by RACE. Sequencer: NextSeq 500. TCRdb handled the public reads itself, with Q25 trimming in fastp and clone calling in MiXCR, and kept productive beta chains. Every CDR3 protein is listed once, alongside the most common genes and DNA of its rows. The sample records some 350,000 distinct CDR3 sequences, about 6% of which are singletons. The top ten clones comprise 5% to 6% of the sample. The time point label for this specimen denotes: patch test 2, 6 weeks after DPC sensitization. The treatment or condition label, read with the paper, signifies: therapeutic diphenylcyclopropenone sensitization with weekly scalp DPC. The sample was whole blood, taken in connection with sensitization to the hapten diphenylcyclopropenone (DPC). The receptor set was obtained from a woman under 30 with alopecia areata. Some clones in this sample may be carry-over from other donors' samples.

The table lists this clonotype with a few counts. The chain is built from TRBV20-1 and TRBJ2-1; 8 bases agree with TRBD2. The CDR3 length is 16 residues. V gave up 3 bases and J gave up 3 bases; unmatched junction bases: 10. Germline V gives CDR1 DFQATT, CDR2 SNEGSKA (reference sequence). The CDR3 DNA sequence: TGCAGTGCTAGTGAAGGAGCGGGGGATTTCTACAATGAGCAGTTCTTC. It is translated as CSASEGAGDFYNEQFF.

This clonotype was counted many times. This sequence joins TRBV13 and TRBJ1-5, with D uncertain. The length of the CDR3 is 13 residues. Trimming took off 5 bases at V and 7 bases at J, with 12 bases between the two ends. The germline V gene has CDR1 PRHDT and CDR2 FYEKMQ (reference sequence). Here the CDR3 reads CASSQRREQPQHF. CDR3 in DNA: TGTGCCAGCAGCCAGAGAAGAGAACAGCCCCAGCATTTT.

This clonotype was detected only a few times. This chain joins TRBV9 and TRBJ2-1; the D gene is possibly TRBD2 (6 bases). The V end was cut by 0 bases, the J end by 4 bases, with 11 bases between. CDR3 length equals 15 residues. Germline CDR1 SGDLS, CDR2 YYNGEE. CDR3 nucleotides: TGTGCCAGCAGCGTAGACAGCGGGCCTTACAATGAGCAGTTCTTC. It yields the protein CASSVDSGPYNEQFF.

The CDR3 bases are TGTGCCAGCAGGCCAGGACCGCCTGGGGCCAACGTCCTGACTTTC. Its protein is CASRPGPPGANVLTF. The chain uses TRBV5-5 and TRBJ2-6; no definite D call. CDR1 and CDR2 (germline): SGHKS, YYEKEE (reference sequence). The CDR3 extends over 15 amino acids. V was cut by 5 bases and J by 2 bases, with 11 bases left in between.

This clonotype was counted only a few times. V gene TRBV7-9 combines with J gene TRBJ1-5; D unresolved. The V gene's germline CDR1 is SEHNR and CDR2 FQNEAQ (reference sequence). The CDR3 extends over 12 amino acids. Deletions cut 1 base from V and 6 bases from J, with 4 bases between. Written as DNA, the CDR3 is TGTGCCAGCAGCTTAGGGACTCAGCCCCAGCATTTT. It is translated as CASSLGTQPQHF.

J is TRBJ2-3 and V is TRBV2, with D unclear. The CDR3 runs 13 residues. V was shortened by 7 bases and J by 6 bases, with 14 bases between the two germline ends. The germline gives CDR1 SNHLY, CDR2 FYNNEI. CDR3 sequence (DNA): TGTGCCAGCAATCAGGTGTATGCGGATACGCAGTATTTT. Amino acids: CASNQVYADTQYF.

This clonotype occurred a few times. The rearrangement links TRBV9 to TRBJ1-2, with D possibly being TRBD1 (5 bases). The CDR3 length is 16 residues. Germline CDR1 is SGDLS and CDR2 is YYNGEE. Trimming took 4 bases from V and 0 from J, leaving 16 bases between them. In nucleotides, the CDR3 is TGTGCCAGCAGCCCGACTTGGGGCTTCTCTAACTATGGCTACACCTTC. This codes for CASSPTWGFSNYGYTF. The whole variable domain, remainder taken from reference TRBV9 and TRBJ1-2, is DSGVTQTPKHLITATGQRVTLRCSPRSGDLSVYWYQQSLDQGLQFLIQYYNGEERAKGNILERFSAQQFPDLHSELNLSSLELGDSALYFCASSPTWGFSNYGYTFGSGTRLTVV.

The J gene is TRBJ2-1, the V gene TRBV11-2; possibly TRBD2 for D (6 bases). The CDR3 has 16 amino acids. In germline, CDR1 is SGHAT, CDR2 FQNNGV. V was cut by 3 bases and J by 0 bases, with 12 bases left in between. This CDR3 reads CASSLLTGDSYNEQFF. For the CDR3, the DNA is TGTGCCAGCAGCTTGTTAACGGGGGACTCCTACAATGAGCAGTTCTTC.

The rearrangement links TRBV3-1 to TRBJ2-3; D might be TRBD2 (5 bases). Germline V gives CDR1 LGHDT, CDR2 YNNKEL (reference sequence). V gave up 5 bases and J gave up 1 base, with 10 bases separating them. This CDR3 region has 14 residues. The CDR3 DNA sequence: TGTGCCAGCAGCTCTAACGGGGGCACAGATACGCAGTATTTT. Translated, it gives CASSSNGGTDTQYF.

About this clonotype itself: A much larger clone is a single base away; this may be a read error. The V call is TRBV6-1, the J call TRBJ1-2; D gene uncertain. In germline, CDR1 is MNHNS, CDR2 SASEGT. The CDR3 is 15 residues long. The germline V and J ends were trimmed by 0 bases and 4 bases, with 12 bases remaining between them. DNA of the CDR3: TGTGCCAGCAGTGAAGCGAAGTGGAGAGGCTATGGCTACACCTTC. Translation gives CASSEAKWRGYGYTF.

This clonotype has a handful of counts. The chain links TRBV7-3 to TRBJ2-7; 8 bases are shared with TRBD2. CDR3 length: 14 residues. V was pared by 5 bases and J by 2 bases, with 5 bases of the junction left unmatched. The germline V gene has CDR1 SGHTA and CDR2 FQGTGA. The DNA for the CDR3 is TGTGCCAGCAGCAACAGCGGGGGCGCCTACGAGCAGTACTTC. It specifies CASSNSGGAYEQYF.

This clonotype was seen many times. CDR3 nucleotide sequence: TGTGCCAGCAGACGAGAGGGTGAAGCTTTCTTT. Translating it yields CASRREGEAFF. The chain links TRBV6-2 or TRBV6-3 to TRBJ1-1; D unclear. This CDR3 is built from 11 residues. V lost 6 bases, J lost 7 bases, and 9 bases lay in between. Germline lookup yields CDR1 MNHEY and CDR2 SVGEGT.